The rows below give T cell receptor beta chains drawn from one sample of a study of cytomegalovirus exposure and HLA in healthy donors. Sequencing was performed with immunoSEQ multiplex PCR; in TCRdb, only in-frame clones are kept and a portion is missing. The table records roughly 150,000 clones, about 81% of them present only once. The sequenced sample was PBMCs. All receptors come from a girl aged 2-15 years in good health and CMV-seropositive. Both conserved end residues are part of each CDR3. D genes are given only for firm matches. Clone size is shown for a subset of rows, as once, few, many or a class of expanded clone.

clone size: -
CDR3 length: 14
J gene: TRBJ2-2
D gene: -
V gene: TRBV9
CDR3 DNA: TGTGCCAGCAGTGGACTACCCTACACCGGGGAGCTGTTTTTT
CDR3 protein: CASSGLPYTGELFF

clone size: -
CDR3 length: 15
J gene: TRBJ2-2
D gene: -
V gene: TRBV5-6
CDR3 DNA: TGTGCCAGCAGCTTGGCGGGGGGCGGGACTGGGGAGCTGTTTTTT
CDR3 protein: CASSLAGGGTGELFF

clone size: -
CDR3 length: 14
J gene: TRBJ1-1
D gene: TRBD1
V gene: TRBV4-2
CDR3 DNA: TGTGCCAGCAGCTACGACAGGGTGGACACTGAAGCTTTCTTT
CDR3 protein: CASSYDRVDTEAFF

clone size: few
CDR3 length: 15
J gene: TRBJ1-1
D gene: -
V gene: TRBV5-1
CDR3 DNA: TGCGCCAGCAGCTTGGCCAGGGACACCGGCACTGAAGCTTTCTTT
CDR3 protein: CASSLARDTGTEAFF

clone size: -
CDR3 length: 13
J gene: TRBJ2-7
D gene: -
V gene: TRBV6-6
CDR3 DNA: TGTGCCAGCAGTGGGGCGGACTCCTACGAGCAGTACTTC
CDR3 protein: CASSGADSYEQYF

clone size: -
CDR3 length: 13
J gene: TRBJ1-4
D gene: -
V gene: TRBV27
CDR3 DNA: TGTGCCAGCAGTTGGAGGGCTAATGAAAAACTGTTTTTT
CDR3 protein: CASSWRANEKLFF

clone size: -
CDR3 length: 17
J gene: TRBJ2-5
D gene: TRBD2
V gene: TRBV13
CDR3 DNA: TGTGCCAGCAGCTTAGCGGGTCGCGGGAGGAAGGAGGAGACCCAGTACTTC
CDR3 protein: CASSLAGRGRKEETQYF

clone size: -
CDR3 length: 17
J gene: TRBJ2-5
D gene: TRBD2
V gene: TRBV14
CDR3 DNA: TGTGCCAGCAGCCAAGGAGGACTAGCCTTGTACCAAGAGACCCAGTACTTC
CDR3 protein: CASSQGGLALYQETQYF

clone size: once
CDR3 length: 13
J gene: TRBJ2-3
D gene: TRBD2
V gene: TRBV29-1
CDR3 DNA: TGCAGCGCCGCGGGGGAAAGCACAGATACGCAGTATTTT
CDR3 protein: CSAAGESTDTQYF

clone size: -
CDR3 length: 13
J gene: TRBJ2-5
D gene: -
V gene: TRBV12-5
CDR3 DNA: TGTGCTAGTGGTTTGTCGGGAGTAGGGACCCAGTACTTC
CDR3 protein: CASGLSGVGTQYF

clone size: -
CDR3 length: 15
J gene: TRBJ2-1
D gene: TRBD2
V gene: TRBV28
CDR3 DNA: TGTGCCAGCAGTTTTGTCGGGAGGACCTACAATGAGCAGTTCTTC
CDR3 protein: CASSFVGRTYNEQFF

clone size: -
CDR3 length: 16
J gene: TRBJ1-1
D gene: TRBD1
V gene: TRBV29-1
CDR3 DNA: TGCAGCGCTCCCCGTAGACAGGGGGCTGTAGGAACTGAAGCTTTCTTT
CDR3 protein: CSAPRRQGAVGTEAFF

clone size: -
CDR3 length: 16
J gene: TRBJ2-5
D gene: TRBD2
V gene: TRBV19
CDR3 DNA: TGTGCCACCTCAATCCTAGCGGGAGGATCCCAAGAGACCCAGTACTTC
CDR3 protein: CATSILAGGSQETQYF

clone size: -
CDR3 length: 17
J gene: TRBJ1-1
D gene: -
V gene: TRBV4-1
CDR3 DNA: TGCGCCAGCAGCCAAGTTATGGTGAGGACTTTGAACACTGAAGCTTTCTTT
CDR3 protein: CASSQVMVRTLNTEAFF

clone size: -
CDR3 length: 17
J gene: TRBJ2-1
D gene: -
V gene: TRBV4-1
CDR3 DNA: TGCGCCAGCAGCCCAACCCCTCTAGCGACCGCCTACAATGAGCAGTTCTTC
CDR3 protein: CASSPTPLATAYNEQFF

clone size: -
CDR3 length: 13
J gene: TRBJ1-1
D gene: -
V gene: TRBV7-3
CDR3 DNA: TGTGCCAGCAGCTCCGAGATGAACACTGAAGCTTTCTTT
CDR3 protein: CASSSEMNTEAFF

clone size: -
CDR3 length: 13
J gene: TRBJ2-7
D gene: -
V gene: TRBV5-1
CDR3 DNA: TGCGCCAGCAGCTATAGTCCTACCTACGAGCAGTACTTC
CDR3 protein: CASSYSPTYEQYF

clone size: few
CDR3 length: 16
J gene: TRBJ1-6
D gene: -
V gene: TRBV7-6
CDR3 DNA: TGTGCCAGCAGCCAGGCGGGGCGGCAGGTCAATTCACCCCTCCACTTT
CDR3 protein: CASSQAGRQVNSPLHF

clone size: -
CDR3 length: 11
J gene: TRBJ2-5
D gene: -
V gene: TRBV5-4
CDR3 DNA: TGTGCCAGCAGCTTCTTCGAGACCCAGTACTTC
CDR3 protein: CASSFFETQYF

clone size: -
CDR3 length: 14
J gene: TRBJ2-7
D gene: TRBD2
V gene: TRBV5-1
CDR3 DNA: TGCGCCAGCAGCTCCGGGACTATCTCCTACGAGCAGTACTTC
CDR3 protein: CASSSGTISYEQYF

clone size: few
CDR3 length: 15
J gene: TRBJ2-1
D gene: TRBD2
V gene: TRBV10-2
CDR3 DNA: TGCGCCAGCAGTATCGGAGCGGGACTGAGGAATGAGCAGTTCTTC
CDR3 protein: CASSIGAGLRNEQFF

clone size: -
CDR3 length: 15
J gene: TRBJ1-2
D gene: -
V gene: TRBV7-2
CDR3 DNA: TGTGCCAGCAGCGGTGACAGAGGCCCTAACTATGGCTACACCTTC
CDR3 protein: CASSGDRGPNYGYTF

clone size: -
CDR3 length: 15
J gene: TRBJ2-7
D gene: TRBD1
V gene: TRBV29-1
CDR3 DNA: TGCAGCGTTGAAGTGGGCAGGGGGCTAGATAACGAGCAGTACTTC
CDR3 protein: CSVEVGRGLDNEQYF

clone size: -
CDR3 length: 12
J gene: TRBJ2-1
D gene: -
V gene: TRBV30
CDR3 DNA: TGTGCCTGGAGTGTAAGGACTGGTGAGCAGTTCTTC
CDR3 protein: CAWSVRTGEQFF

clone size: -
CDR3 length: 12
J gene: TRBJ1-5
D gene: -
V gene: TRBV30
CDR3 DNA: TGTGCCTGGAGTCCGAGCGATCAGCCCCAGCATTTT
CDR3 protein: CAWSPSDQPQHF

clone size: -
CDR3 length: 13
J gene: TRBJ2-1
D gene: -
V gene: TRBV9
CDR3 DNA: TGTGCCAGCACCTCACAGTTTTTGACTGAGCAGTTCTTC
CDR3 protein: CASTSQFLTEQFF

clone size: -
CDR3 length: 13
J gene: TRBJ2-7
D gene: -
V gene: TRBV5-6
CDR3 DNA: TGTGCCAGCAGCTTGGGGCAGGGCGACGAGCAGTACTTC
CDR3 protein: CASSLGQGDEQYF

clone size: -
CDR3 length: 13
J gene: TRBJ1-2
D gene: -
V gene: TRBV30
CDR3 DNA: TGTGCCTGGAGTGTACGCTCGGGGTTTGGCTACACCTTC
CDR3 protein: CAWSVRSGFGYTF

clone size: -
CDR3 length: 13
J gene: TRBJ1-4
D gene: TRBD1
V gene: TRBV27
CDR3 DNA: TGTGCCAGCAGCTCCACAGGGGCGGAAAAACTGTTTTTT
CDR3 protein: CASSSTGAEKLFF

clone size: -
CDR3 length: 16
J gene: TRBJ2-1
D gene: -
V gene: TRBV5-6
CDR3 DNA: TGTGCCAGCAGCTTGGCCGGTACTCCTACCTACAATGAGCAGTTCTTC
CDR3 protein: CASSLAGTPTYNEQFF

clone size: -
CDR3 length: 16
J gene: TRBJ2-5
D gene: TRBD2
V gene: TRBV5-1
CDR3 DNA: TGCGCCAGCAGCTTGGCTAGCGGGAGAGAATGGGAGACCCAGTACTTC
CDR3 protein: CASSLASGREWETQYF

clone size: once
CDR3 length: 13
J gene: TRBJ2-3
D gene: TRBD2
V gene: TRBV30
CDR3 DNA: TGTGCCGGGACTAGCGCTGTCCTAGATACGCAGTATTTT
CDR3 protein: CAGTSAVLDTQYF

clone size: few
CDR3 length: 12
J gene: TRBJ1-1
D gene: -
V gene: TRBV2
CDR3 DNA: TGTGCCAGCAGTCTCGGGAACACTGAAGCTTTCTTT
CDR3 protein: CASSLGNTEAFF

clone size: -
CDR3 length: 16
J gene: TRBJ2-1
D gene: -
V gene: TRBV13
CDR3 DNA: TGTGCCAGCAGTTCGGTCGAGACTAGGATAGGCAATGAGCAGTTCTTC
CDR3 protein: CASSSVETRIGNEQFF

clone size: -
CDR3 length: 15
J gene: TRBJ2-3
D gene: TRBD1
V gene: TRBV9
CDR3 DNA: TGTGCCAGCAGCGTAACAGGGGGCAACGCAGATACGCAGTATTTT
CDR3 protein: CASSVTGGNADTQYF

clone size: -
CDR3 length: 16
J gene: TRBJ1-3
D gene: TRBD1
V gene: TRBV27
CDR3 DNA: TGTGCCAGCAGTGACCGACAGGGATACTCTGGAAACACCATATATTTT
CDR3 protein: CASSDRQGYSGNTIYF

clone size: few
CDR3 length: 12
J gene: TRBJ1-1
D gene: -
V gene: TRBV10-3
CDR3 DNA: TGTGCCATCAGCTACAGTGACACTGAAGCTTTCTTT
CDR3 protein: CAISYSDTEAFF

clone size: -
CDR3 length: 15
J gene: TRBJ2-7
D gene: TRBD2
V gene: TRBV28
CDR3 DNA: TGTGCCAGCATACGATCTAGCGGGAGCACCTACGAGCAGTACTTC
CDR3 protein: CASIRSSGSTYEQYF

clone size: -
CDR3 length: 14
J gene: TRBJ2-2
D gene: -
V gene: TRBV6-1
CDR3 DNA: TGTGCCAGCAGAGCCGACCGGAGCATGGGGGAGCTGTTTTTT
CDR3 protein: CASRADRSMGELFF

clone size: -
CDR3 length: 11
J gene: TRBJ1-1
D gene: -
V gene: TRBV7-9
CDR3 DNA: TGTGCCAGCAGCGGGGGGTACGGAGCTTTCTTT
CDR3 protein: CASSGGYGAFF

clone size: -
CDR3 length: 16
J gene: TRBJ2-2
D gene: -
V gene: TRBV5-4
CDR3 DNA: TGTGCCAGCAGCTTGAGAATCGGGAGAGGAACCGGGGAGCTGTTTTTT
CDR3 protein: CASSLRIGRGTGELFF

clone size: -
CDR3 length: 14
J gene: TRBJ2-1
D gene: TRBD2
V gene: TRBV30
CDR3 DNA: TGTGCCTGGAGATTTACTAGCGGGGACAATGAGCAGTTCTTC
CDR3 protein: CAWRFTSGDNEQFF

clone size: -
CDR3 length: 15
J gene: TRBJ2-7
D gene: TRBD1
V gene: TRBV2
CDR3 DNA: TGTGCCAGCAGTCTTATAAGACAGGGGGGGGACGAGCAGTACTTC
CDR3 protein: CASSLIRQGGDEQYF

clone size: -
CDR3 length: 15
J gene: TRBJ2-7
D gene: -
V gene: TRBV7-9
CDR3 DNA: TGTGCCAGCAGCTTAGATGGCCAGGGAAGGTACGAGCAGTACTTC
CDR3 protein: CASSLDGQGRYEQYF

clone size: -
CDR3 length: 15
J gene: TRBJ2-3
D gene: TRBD2
V gene: TRBV9
CDR3 DNA: TGTGCCAGCAGCGCAGCGGGAGGAATAGGAGATACGCAGTATTTT
CDR3 protein: CASSAAGGIGDTQYF

clone size: -
CDR3 length: 17
J gene: TRBJ2-1
D gene: TRBD2
V gene: TRBV4-2
CDR3 DNA: TGTGCCAGCAGCCAAGATGGAGGACTAGCGGGGGTGGAAGTGCAGTTCTTC
CDR3 protein: CASSQDGGLAGVEVQFF

clone size: -
CDR3 length: 16
J gene: TRBJ2-6
D gene: -
V gene: TRBV5-6
CDR3 DNA: TGTGCCAGCAGCTTGGGAGGCGCCTCTGGGGCCAACGTCCTGACTTTC
CDR3 protein: CASSLGGASGANVLTF

clone size: -
CDR3 length: 14
J gene: TRBJ2-5
D gene: -
V gene: TRBV27
CDR3 DNA: TGTGCCAGCAGTTTTTACGGGAGTCAAGAGACCCAGTACTTC
CDR3 protein: CASSFYGSQETQYF

clone size: few
CDR3 length: 14
J gene: TRBJ1-5
D gene: -
V gene: TRBV28
CDR3 DNA: TGTGCCAGCAGCGAAGACTTGAGCAATCAGCCCCAGCATTTT
CDR3 protein: CASSEDLSNQPQHF

clone size: -
CDR3 length: 17
J gene: TRBJ2-3
D gene: TRBD2
V gene: TRBV4-1
CDR3 DNA: TGCGCCAGCAGACTACAGGGACTAGCGGGTAGGACAGATACGCAGTATTTT
CDR3 protein: CASRLQGLAGRTDTQYF

clone size: -
CDR3 length: 13
J gene: TRBJ1-1
D gene: -
V gene: TRBV5-6
CDR3 DNA: TGTGCCAGCGTCTACTCCAGGCACACTGAAGCTTTCTTT
CDR3 protein: CASVYSRHTEAFF

clone size: -
CDR3 length: 14
J gene: TRBJ1-2
D gene: -
V gene: TRBV28
CDR3 DNA: TGTGCCAGCAGTTTACCTTGGGGCACAGAAGGCTACACCTTC
CDR3 protein: CASSLPWGTEGYTF

clone size: -
CDR3 length: 15
J gene: TRBJ2-7
D gene: -
V gene: TRBV11-2
CDR3 DNA: TGTGCCAGCAGCCGCTCTGGGGCTGCCGCGTGGGAGCAGTACTTC
CDR3 protein: CASSRSGAAAWEQYF

clone size: -
CDR3 length: 13
J gene: TRBJ1-2
D gene: -
V gene: TRBV6-5
CDR3 DNA: TGTGCCAGCAGTTACATGGCAGGGGAGTTCTACACCTTC
CDR3 protein: CASSYMAGEFYTF